This TCR beta chain was obtained from a study of T cells in Graves' hyperthyroidism and ophthalmopathy. Study at large: At initial diagnosis, before any treatment had begun, peripheral blood was obtained.

The germline gives CDR1 SEHNR, CDR2 FQNEAQ (reference sequence). With 9 bases removed from V and 1 base from J, the gap between germline ends came to 9 bases. This CDR3 comprises 12 residues. Amplification targeted TCR beta CDR3 regions from RNA transcripts. An initial round of RT-PCR targeting the TCR CDR3 relied on the HTBI primer set. TCRdb re-analysed the multiplex PCR reads in MiXCR, keeping a single row per CDR3 protein. This table holds about 270,000 distinct CDR3 sequences, 20% to 25% found once. The receptor comes from a man under 40 with Graves' ophthalmopathy. The sequenced sample was blood. The genes are TRBV7-9 and TRBJ1-1, with D maybe TRBD1 (5 bases). The CDR3 DNA sequence: TGTGCCAGTAATACAGGGAACACTGAAGCTTTCTTT. Its translation: CASNTGNTEAFF.